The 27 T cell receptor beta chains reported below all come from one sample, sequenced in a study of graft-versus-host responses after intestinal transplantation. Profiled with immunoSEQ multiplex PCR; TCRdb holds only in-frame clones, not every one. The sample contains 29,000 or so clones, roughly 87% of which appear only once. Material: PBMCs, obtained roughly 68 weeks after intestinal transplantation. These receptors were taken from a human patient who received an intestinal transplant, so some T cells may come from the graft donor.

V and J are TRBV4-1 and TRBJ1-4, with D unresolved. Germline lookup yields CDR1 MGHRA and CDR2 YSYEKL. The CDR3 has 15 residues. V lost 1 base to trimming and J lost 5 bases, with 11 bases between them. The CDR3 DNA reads TGCGCCAGCAGCCAAGTATACCAGACGAATGAAAAACTGTTTTTT. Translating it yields CASSQVYQTNEKLFF.

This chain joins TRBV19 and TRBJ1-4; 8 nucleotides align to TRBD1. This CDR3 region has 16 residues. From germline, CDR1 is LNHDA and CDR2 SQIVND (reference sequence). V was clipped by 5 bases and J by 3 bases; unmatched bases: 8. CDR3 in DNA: TGTGCCAGTAGTGCCATCAACAGGGGGGCTAATGAAAAACTGTTTTTT. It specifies CASSAINRGANEKLFF.

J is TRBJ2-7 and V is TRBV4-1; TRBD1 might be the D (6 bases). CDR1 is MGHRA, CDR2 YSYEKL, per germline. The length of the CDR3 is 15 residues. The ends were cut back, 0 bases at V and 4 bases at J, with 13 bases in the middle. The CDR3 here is CASSQDLGGIYEQYF. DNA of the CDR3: TGCGCCAGCAGCCAAGATTTAGGGGGAATTTACGAGCAGTACTTC.

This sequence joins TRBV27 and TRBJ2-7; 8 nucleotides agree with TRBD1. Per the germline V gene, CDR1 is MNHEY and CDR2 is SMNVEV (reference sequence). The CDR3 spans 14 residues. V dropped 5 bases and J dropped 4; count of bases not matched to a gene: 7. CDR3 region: CASSPDRGGYEQYF. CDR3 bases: TGTGCCAGCAGTCCTGACAGGGGAGGATACGAGCAGTACTTC.

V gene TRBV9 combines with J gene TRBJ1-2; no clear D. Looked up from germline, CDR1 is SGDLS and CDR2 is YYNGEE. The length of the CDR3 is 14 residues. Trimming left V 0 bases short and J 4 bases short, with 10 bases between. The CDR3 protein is CASSVEAVTYGYTF. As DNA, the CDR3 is TGTGCCAGCAGCGTAGAGGCAGTTACCTATGGCTACACCTTC.

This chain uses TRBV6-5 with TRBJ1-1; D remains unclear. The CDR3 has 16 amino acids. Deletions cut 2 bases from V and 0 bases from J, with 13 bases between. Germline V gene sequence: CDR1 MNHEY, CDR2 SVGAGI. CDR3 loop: CASSYRQPAMNTEAFF. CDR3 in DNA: TGTGCCAGCAGTTACAGGCAGCCCGCTATGAACACTGAAGCTTTCTTT.

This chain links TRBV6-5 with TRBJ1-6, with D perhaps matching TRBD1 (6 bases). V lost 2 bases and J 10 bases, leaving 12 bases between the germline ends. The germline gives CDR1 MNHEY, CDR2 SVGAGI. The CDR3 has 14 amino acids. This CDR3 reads CASSYREGGSPLHF. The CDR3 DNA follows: TGTGCCAGCAGTTACAGGGAGGGGGGCTCACCCCTCCACTTT.

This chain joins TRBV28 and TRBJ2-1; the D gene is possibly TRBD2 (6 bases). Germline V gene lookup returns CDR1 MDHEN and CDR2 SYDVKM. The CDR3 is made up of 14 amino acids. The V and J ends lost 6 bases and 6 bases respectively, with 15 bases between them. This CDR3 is CASRGVGGFNEQFF. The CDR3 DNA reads TGTGCCAGCAGGGGGGTAGGAGGGTTCAATGAGCAGTTCTTC.

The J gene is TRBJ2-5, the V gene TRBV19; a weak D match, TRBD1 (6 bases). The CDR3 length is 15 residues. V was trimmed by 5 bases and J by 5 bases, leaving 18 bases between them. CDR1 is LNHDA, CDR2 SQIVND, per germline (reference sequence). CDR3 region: CASSDRQVPAETQYF. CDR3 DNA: TGTGCCAGTAGTGACAGACAGGTCCCGGCGGAGACCCAGTACTTC.

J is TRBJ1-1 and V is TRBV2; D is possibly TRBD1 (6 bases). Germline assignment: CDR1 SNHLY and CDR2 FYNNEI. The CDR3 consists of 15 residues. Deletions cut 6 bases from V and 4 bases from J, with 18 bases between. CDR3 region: CASSRTATGSTEAFF. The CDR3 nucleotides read TGTGCCAGCAGCCGGACAGCCACGGGGAGCACTGAAGCTTTCTTT.

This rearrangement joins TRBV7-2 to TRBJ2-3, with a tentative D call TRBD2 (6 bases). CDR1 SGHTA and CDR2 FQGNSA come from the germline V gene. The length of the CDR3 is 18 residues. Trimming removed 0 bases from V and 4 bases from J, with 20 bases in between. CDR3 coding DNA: TGTGCCAGCAGCTTAGCGGTTACGGGCGCGGGATGGGCAGATACGCAGTATTTT. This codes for CASSLAVTGAGWADTQYF.

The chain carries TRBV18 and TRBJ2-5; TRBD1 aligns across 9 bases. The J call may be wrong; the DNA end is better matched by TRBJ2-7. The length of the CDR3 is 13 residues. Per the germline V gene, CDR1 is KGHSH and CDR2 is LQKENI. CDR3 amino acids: CASSPTGGYEQYF. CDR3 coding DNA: TGTGCCAGCTCACCGACAGGGGGATACGAGCAGTACTTC.

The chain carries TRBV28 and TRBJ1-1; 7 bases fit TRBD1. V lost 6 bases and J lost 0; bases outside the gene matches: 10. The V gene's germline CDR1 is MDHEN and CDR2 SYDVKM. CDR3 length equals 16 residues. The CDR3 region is CASRERVGQMNTEAFF. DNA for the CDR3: TGTGCCAGCAGGGAACGAGTGGGACAGATGAACACTGAAGCTTTCTTT.

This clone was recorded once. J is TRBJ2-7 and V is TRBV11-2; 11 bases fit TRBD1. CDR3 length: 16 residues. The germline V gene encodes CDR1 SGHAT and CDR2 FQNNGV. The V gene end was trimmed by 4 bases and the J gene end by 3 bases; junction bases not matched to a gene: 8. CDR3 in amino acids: CASSYPGQGDFYEQYF. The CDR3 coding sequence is TGTGCCAGCAGCTACCCGGGACAGGGGGATTTCTACGAGCAGTACTTC.

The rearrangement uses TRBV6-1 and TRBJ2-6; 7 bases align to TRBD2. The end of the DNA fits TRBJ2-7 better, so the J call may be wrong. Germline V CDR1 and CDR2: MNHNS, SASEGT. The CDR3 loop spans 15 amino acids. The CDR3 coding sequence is TGTGCCAGCACCCCCCGGGCGGGAGTAAACTACGAGCAGTACTTC. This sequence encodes CASTPRAGVNYEQYF.

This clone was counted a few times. The CDR3 DNA reads TGTGCCAGCAGCCGGGACGGTAGCACAGATACGCAGTATTTT. Protein sequence: CASSRDGSTDTQYF. The chain links TRBV2 to TRBJ2-3; D possibly uses TRBD1 or TRBD2 (5 bases each). Germline V gene data show CDR1 as SNHLY and CDR2 as FYNNEI. Trimming cost V 6 bases and J 0 bases, with 10 bases left between them. The CDR3 has 14 amino acids. The full variable domain, rest sourced from reference TRBV2 and TRBJ2-3, is EPEVTQTPSHQVTQMGQEVILRCVPISNHLYFYWYRQILGQKVEFLVSFYNNEISEKSEIFDDQFSVERPDGSNFTLKIRSTKLEDSAMYFCASSRDGSTDTQYFGPGTRLTVL.

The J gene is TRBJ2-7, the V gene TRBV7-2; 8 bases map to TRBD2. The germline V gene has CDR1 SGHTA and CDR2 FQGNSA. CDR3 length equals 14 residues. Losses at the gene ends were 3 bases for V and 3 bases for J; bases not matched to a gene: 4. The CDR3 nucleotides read TGTGCCAGCAGCTTGGACGGGAGGGACTACGAGCAGTACTTC. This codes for CASSLDGRDYEQYF.

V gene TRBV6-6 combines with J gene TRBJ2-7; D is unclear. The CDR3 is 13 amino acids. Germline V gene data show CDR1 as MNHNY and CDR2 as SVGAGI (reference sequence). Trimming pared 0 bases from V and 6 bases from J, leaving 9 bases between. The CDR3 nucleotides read TGTGCCAGCAGTTACTCGAGTAGGTCCGAGCAGTACTTC. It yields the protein CASSYSSRSEQYF.

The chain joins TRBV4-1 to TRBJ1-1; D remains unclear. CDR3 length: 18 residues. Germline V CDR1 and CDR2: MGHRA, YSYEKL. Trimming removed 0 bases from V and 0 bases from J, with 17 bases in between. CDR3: CASSQDPSQLIMNTEAFF. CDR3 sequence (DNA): TGCGCCAGCAGCCAAGACCCCTCGCAACTGATCATGAACACTGAAGCTTTCTTT.

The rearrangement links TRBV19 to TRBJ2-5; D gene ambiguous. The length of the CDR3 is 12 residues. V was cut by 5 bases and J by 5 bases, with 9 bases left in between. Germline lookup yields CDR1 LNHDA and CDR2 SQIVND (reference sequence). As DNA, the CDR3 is TGTGCCAGTAGTTCCTCCGGGGAGACCCAGTACTTC. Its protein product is CASSSSGETQYF.

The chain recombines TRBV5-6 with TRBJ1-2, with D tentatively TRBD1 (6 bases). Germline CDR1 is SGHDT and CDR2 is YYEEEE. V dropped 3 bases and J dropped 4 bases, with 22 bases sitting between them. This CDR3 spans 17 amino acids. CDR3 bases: TGTGCCAGCAGCTCGAGCGGACCCTTTCAGGGGCTCTATGGCTACACCTTC. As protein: CASSSSGPFQGLYGYTF.

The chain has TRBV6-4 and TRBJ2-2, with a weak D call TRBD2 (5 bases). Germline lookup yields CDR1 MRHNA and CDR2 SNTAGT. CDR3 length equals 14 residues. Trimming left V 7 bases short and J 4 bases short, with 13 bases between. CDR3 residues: CASILWEPTGELFF. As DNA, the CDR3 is TGTGCCAGCATCCTATGGGAGCCCACCGGGGAGCTGTTTTTT.

The CDR3 region is CASTPGARSNQPQHF. CDR3 coding DNA: TGTGCCAGCACCCCCGGGGCCAGGAGCAATCAGCCCCAGCATTTT. The J gene is TRBJ1-5, the V gene TRBV28, with D perhaps TRBD1 (5 bases). Looked up from germline, CDR1 is MDHEN and CDR2 is SYDVKM. V dropped 7 bases and J dropped 1 base, with 14 bases sitting between them. This CDR3 region has 15 residues. The variable domain in full, completed from reference TRBV28 and TRBJ1-5, reads DVKVTQSSRYLVKRTGEKVFLECVQDMDHENMFWYRQDPGLGLRLIYFSYDVKMKEKGDIPEGYSVSREKKERFSLILESASTNQTSMYLCASTPGARSNQPQHFGDGTRLSIL.

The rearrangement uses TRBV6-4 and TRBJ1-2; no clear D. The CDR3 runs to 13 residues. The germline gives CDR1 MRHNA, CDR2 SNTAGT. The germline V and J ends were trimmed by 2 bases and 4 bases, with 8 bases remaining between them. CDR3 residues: CASSDRVGYGYTF. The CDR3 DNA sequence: TGTGCCAGCAGTGACAGGGTGGGCTATGGCTACACCTTC.

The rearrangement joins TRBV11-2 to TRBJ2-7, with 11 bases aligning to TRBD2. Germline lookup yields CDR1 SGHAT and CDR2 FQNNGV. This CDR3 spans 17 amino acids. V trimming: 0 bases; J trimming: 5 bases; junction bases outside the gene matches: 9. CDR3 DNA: TGTGCCAGCAGCTTAGATATGGGACTAGCGGTTATCAACGAGCAGTACTTC. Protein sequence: CASSLDMGLAVINEQYF.

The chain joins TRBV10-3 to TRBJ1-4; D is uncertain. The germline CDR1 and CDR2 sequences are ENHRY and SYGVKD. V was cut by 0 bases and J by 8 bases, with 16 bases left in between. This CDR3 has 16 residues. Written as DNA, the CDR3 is TGTGCCATCAGTGAGTCATTATGGGTAGCCGAGGAAAAACTGTTTTTT. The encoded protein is CAISESLWVAEEKLFF.

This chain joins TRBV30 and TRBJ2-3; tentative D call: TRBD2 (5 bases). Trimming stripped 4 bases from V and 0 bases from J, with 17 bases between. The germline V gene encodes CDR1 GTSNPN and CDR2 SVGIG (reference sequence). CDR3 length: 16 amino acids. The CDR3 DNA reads TGTGCCTGGACCCCGGTAGTTAGCGCGAGCACAGATACGCAGTATTTT. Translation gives CAWTPVVSASTDTQYF.